These 12 T cell receptor beta chains came from one sample sequenced in a study of T cells after yellow fever vaccination. TCRdb independently ran MiXCR on the 5' RACE reads; one entry per CDR3 protein. This table has around 330,000 distinct CDR3 sequences, around 3.6% appearing once. The source material was PBMCs, sampled on the day of the yellow fever booster vaccination. Receptor source: a young man who received the YFV17D yellow fever vaccine.

This chain connects TRBV6-5 to TRBJ1-2; weak D call: TRBD1 (6 bases). The CDR3 has 14 residues. With 7 bases removed from V and 4 bases from J, the gap between germline ends came to 16 bases. Germline assignment: CDR1 MNHEY and CDR2 SVGAGI. DNA for the CDR3: TGTGCCAGCAAACCCCCCGGGACACTCTATGGCTACACCTTC. Translation gives CASKPPGTLYGYTF.

This clonotype was detected only a few times. This chain uses TRBV18 with TRBJ2-2; D gene unclear. Trimming cost V 3 bases and J 4 bases, with 6 bases left between them. This CDR3 contains 13 residues. CDR1 and CDR2 from the germline V gene are KGHSH and LQKENI. The CDR3 sequence is CASSPAVTGELFF. The CDR3 DNA sequence: TGTGCCAGCTCACCTGCGGTCACCGGGGAGCTGTTTTTT.

At least ten counts were recorded for this clonotype. The J gene is TRBJ2-1, the V gene TRBV24-1; a possible D gene is TRBD2 (6 bases). The V gene's germline CDR1 is KGHDR and CDR2 SFDVKD. Trimming pared 7 bases from V and 4 bases from J, leaving 22 bases between. This CDR3 region has 17 residues. DNA for the CDR3: TGTGCCACCAGCCTCTCCTTAGGGACGGGAGAGTACAATGAGCAGTTCTTC. Translation gives CATSLSLGTGEYNEQFF.

The chain is built from TRBV20-1 and TRBJ2-7; D unclear. The ends were cut back, 1 base at V and 2 bases at J, with 9 bases in the middle. Germline values: CDR1 DFQATT, CDR2 SNEGSKA (reference sequence). This CDR3 has 13 residues. The CDR3 is CSARASDTYEQYF. Written as DNA, the CDR3 is TGCAGTGCTAGAGCGTCAGACACCTACGAGCAGTACTTC.

This clonotype was observed at least ten times. The chain uses TRBV28 and TRBJ2-5, with 9 nucleotides matching TRBD1. This CDR3 is built from 17 residues. Germline CDR1 is MDHEN and CDR2 is SYDVKM. The V gene end was trimmed by 3 bases and the J gene end by 3 bases; junction bases not matched to a gene: 11. Written as DNA, the CDR3 is TGTGCCAGCAGTTTGGGGTTGGGACAGGGAGGAGAAGAGACCCAGTACTTC. Protein product: CASSLGLGQGGEETQYF.

This clonotype showed up just a few times. The CDR3 end shows no conserved phenylalanine or tryptophan, and so a read error is likely. The genes are TRBV19 and TRBJ2-3; D gene unclear. Germline CDR1 LNHDA, CDR2 SQIVND (reference sequence). There are 14 residues in the CDR3. Trimming cost V 3 bases and J 4 bases, with 11 bases left between them. CDR3 loop: CASSMGSFSDTQYS. The CDR3 coding sequence is TGTGCCAGTAGTATGGGAAGTTTTTCAGATACGCAGTATTCT.

This clonotype was seen at least ten times. J is TRBJ2-1 and V is TRBV12-3 or TRBV12-4, with D tentatively TRBD2 (5 bases). The length of the CDR3 is 13 residues. Trimming cost V 5 bases and J 8 bases, with 13 bases left between them. The CDR3 nucleotides read TGTGCCAGCAGTCCCCCTAGCAGCGATGAGCAGTTCTTC. Protein sequence: CASSPPSSDEQFF.

The chain uses TRBV7-3 and TRBJ2-5, with D perhaps matching TRBD2 (7 bases). The germline V gene has CDR1 SGHTA and CDR2 FQGTGA. Trimming cost V 1 base and J 4 bases, with 16 bases left between them. CDR3 length equals 16 residues. The CDR3 sequence: CASSLRGGAPGETQYF. CDR3 coding DNA: TGTGCCAGCAGCTTAAGGGGGGGGGCCCCCGGAGAGACCCAGTACTTC.

The chain carries TRBV12-3 or TRBV12-4 and TRBJ1-2; D is uncertain. The CDR3 is 13 amino acids. V was trimmed by 4 bases and J by 6 bases, leaving 12 bases between them. CDR3 amino acids: CASSSTPANGYTF. The DNA for the CDR3 is TGTGCCAGCAGTTCGACTCCGGCAAATGGCTACACCTTC.

The DNA of the CDR3 is TGTGCCACCAGTGATCCCGGGGACAATGAGCAGTTCTTC. This gives the protein CATSDPGDNEQFF. This rearrangement joins TRBV24-1 to TRBJ2-1; a weak D match, TRBD2 (5 bases). CDR1 and CDR2 (germline): KGHDR, SFDVKD. The CDR3 is made up of 13 amino acids. Between the trimmed V and J ends, which lost 3 bases and 5 bases, there was a span of 7 bases.

This clonotype appeared many times. This rearrangement joins TRBV5-1 to TRBJ2-7; TRBD2 might be the D (7 bases). With 1 base removed from V and 0 bases from J, the gap between germline ends came to 17 bases. From germline, CDR1 is SGHRS and CDR2 YFSETQ. The CDR3 is 17 amino acids. This CDR3 reads CASSLRLGGGISYEQYF. The CDR3 DNA follows: TGCGCCAGCAGCTTGCGATTGGGAGGGGGTATCTCCTACGAGCAGTACTTC.

This clonotype was seen many times. The gene calls are TRBV29-1 and TRBJ2-2; 7 bases align to TRBD1. V lost 3 bases to trimming and J lost 0 bases; unmatched junction nucleotides: 7. The CDR3 totals 16 residues. Germline V gene data show CDR1 as SQVTM and CDR2 as ANQGSEA. DNA of the CDR3: TGCAGCGTTGAGGCGGCAGGGGGTCCGAACACCGGGGAGCTGTTTTTT. Translated, it gives CSVEAAGGPNTGELFF.